This entry is about one T cell receptor beta chain. What it binds is unknown. Via MiXCR, TCRdb re-called the RT-PCR reads, giving one row per CDR3 protein. The sample records more than 450,000 distinct CDR3 sequences, 7.6% being singletons. The data derive from a study of response to subunit inactivated influenza vaccine. Study conclusions and caveats: The authors suggested that every seasonal influenza vaccination recruits few new T cells.

This TCR came from a man aged 45-69 years who received an inactivated influenza vaccine. Sequenced material: PBMCs from blood, taken roughly 24 months after vaccination.

The CDR3 here is CASSSRILGGYTF. Written as DNA, the CDR3 is TGTGCCAGCAGTTCCCGGATCCTAGGGGGCTACACCTTC. The gene calls are TRBV6-5 and TRBJ1-2; no definite D call. Germline V lookup: CDR1 MNHEY, CDR2 SVGAGI. Trimming pared 4 bases from V and 8 bases from J, leaving 14 bases between. The length of the CDR3 is 13 residues.